Following are 24 T cell receptor beta chains from one sample sequenced in a study of a mutant IDH1 vaccine in newly diagnosed glioma. The repertoire was sequenced with immunoSEQ multiplex PCR; TCRdb's copy has only in-frame clones and lacks some. The sample comprises 45,000 to 60,000 clones, more than 70% of which are singletons, and around 5.7% rests with the top ten. No antigens are known for them. Time point meaning: week 35, safety follow-up. In the vaccine, a single dose held 300 ug of the mutant IDH1 20-mer peptide, along with topical imiquimod. The material was PBMCs, obtained from a glioma patient whose treatment included an IDH1 peptide vaccine. These receptors were collected from a woman in her forties with glioma.

The rearrangement links TRBV6-5 to TRBJ1-2, with no clear D. Between the trimmed V and J ends, which lost 0 bases and 6 bases, there was a span of 11 bases. The CDR3 is made up of 14 amino acids. Germline V CDR1 and CDR2: MNHEY, SVGAGI. The CDR3 reads CASSYSRKVNGYTF. The DNA for the CDR3 is TGTGCCAGCAGTTACTCGAGAAAAGTAAATGGCTACACCTTC.

V usage is TRBV7-9 and J usage is TRBJ1-2, with D unresolved. CDR1 is SEHNR, CDR2 FQNEAQ, per germline (reference sequence). This CDR3 contains 11 residues. Deletions cut 11 bases from V and 4 bases from J, with 11 bases between. The CDR3 bases are TGTGCCCTTTTCACAGTCTATGGCTACACCTTC. Protein product: CALFTVYGYTF.

This chain joins TRBV25-1 and TRBJ2-1; D is ambiguous. The V gene's germline CDR1 is MGHDK and CDR2 SYGVNS. Trimming cost V 6 bases and J 13 bases, with 13 bases left between them. The CDR3 extends over 11 amino acids. The CDR3 DNA reads TGTGCCAGCAGCCTAACCGGCACACAGTTCTTC. Its translation is CASSLTGTQFF.

This clone showed up just once. The J gene is TRBJ2-4, the V gene TRBV18; D gene ambiguous. The ends were cut back, 2 bases at V and 9 bases at J, with 8 bases in the middle. The germline V gene encodes CDR1 KGHSH and CDR2 LQKENI. This CDR3 contains 12 residues. DNA for the CDR3: TGTGCCAGCTCACCAAATAGCCCCATTCAGTACTTC. It specifies CASSPNSPIQYF.

The gene calls are TRBV7-9 and TRBJ1-4, with D perhaps matching TRBD1 (6 bases). Germline CDR1 is SEHNR and CDR2 is FQNEAQ (reference sequence). This CDR3 region has 14 residues. V gave up 5 bases and J gave up 2 bases, with 9 bases separating them. The CDR3 region has the DNA TGTGCCAGCAGCCCGCAGGGGACTAATGAAAAACTGTTTTTT. Its protein product is CASSPQGTNEKLFF.

The rearrangement links TRBV2 to TRBJ1-2; 10 bases are a match to TRBD1. J was trimmed by 12 bases and V by 5 bases; bases with no gene match: 12. Germline V gene lookup returns CDR1 SNHLY and CDR2 FYNNEI. The CDR3 runs to 14 residues. The CDR3 DNA reads TGTGCCAGCAGTACCGACAGGGGGCTTACAAGTCACACCTTC. Residues: CASSTDRGLTSHTF. Looking up the rest from reference TRBV2 and TRBJ1-2 gives the full variable domain: EPEVTQTPSHQVTQMGQEVILRCVPISNHLYFYWYRQILGQKVEFLVSFYNNEISEKSEIFDDQFSVERPDGSNFTLKIRSTKLEDSAMYFCASSTDRGLTSHTFGSGTRLTVV.

This sequence joins TRBV18 and TRBJ2-7, with 7 bases aligning to TRBD1. J gave up 5 bases and V 4 bases, and 8 bases lay outside the gene matches. The CDR3 runs to 14 residues. The germline V gene has CDR1 KGHSH and CDR2 LQKENI. CDR3 bases: TGTGCCAGCTCACTTTCTGACAGGGTAAACGAGCAGTACTTC. Its translation: CASSLSDRVNEQYF. Looking up the rest from reference TRBV18 and TRBJ2-7 gives the full variable domain: NAGVMQNPRHLVRRRGQEARLRCSPMKGHSHVYWYRQLPEEGLKFMVYLQKENIIDESGMPKERFSAEFPKEGPSILRIQQVVRGDSAAYFCASSLSDRVNEQYFGPGTRLTVT.

The rearrangement joins TRBV9 to TRBJ2-3; 13 bases agree with TRBD2. Germline V lookup: CDR1 SGDLS, CDR2 YYNGEE. The CDR3 length is 17 residues. V lost 0 bases to trimming and J lost 3 bases; unmatched junction nucleotides: 4. The CDR3 DNA sequence: TGTGCCAGCAGCGTAGGGGGGACTAGCGGGGCTACAGATACGCAGTATTTT. This sequence encodes CASSVGGTSGATDTQYF.

This chain links TRBV18 with TRBJ2-2, with 9 nucleotides matching TRBD1. Germline CDR1 reads KGHSH; CDR2 reads LQKENI. V shed 3 bases and J 5 bases; nucleotides not matched to a gene: 7. This CDR3 is built from 16 residues. The CDR3 sequence: CASSPLGQGSTGELFF. The CDR3 coding sequence is TGTGCCAGCTCACCCCTCGGACAGGGGAGTACCGGGGAGCTGTTTTTT.

As concerns this clone: Compared with germline, one end of the junction differs, possibly owing to a read error. The CDR3 sequence: CASSNEGHPQHF. CDR3 DNA: TGTGCCAGCTCTAACGAAGGACATCCTCAACATTTT. The chain recombines TRBV25-1 with TRBJ1-3; TRBD1 is a possible D gene (5 bases). CDR3 size: 12 residues. From germline, CDR1 is MGHDK and CDR2 SYGVNS.

The CDR3 bases are TGTGCCTGGGGGGCCATGCACGCCGGGCCGCAGTTCTTC. Its protein is CAWGAMHAGPQFF. This chain joins TRBV30 and TRBJ2-1; D perhaps matches TRBD1 (5 bases). Germline-derived CDR1 and CDR2 are GTSNPN and SVGIG (reference sequence). This CDR3 is built from 13 residues. V was clipped by 5 bases and J by 12 bases, with 20 bases between them. Complete variable domain (other parts from reference TRBV30 and TRBJ2-1): SQTIHQWPATLVQPVGSPLSLECTVEGTSNPNLYWYRQAAGRGLQLLFYSVGIGQISSEVPQNLSASRPQDRQFILSSKKLLLSDSGFYLCAWGAMHAGPQFFGPGTRLTVL.

The V call is TRBV6-6, the J call TRBJ1-5; D is perhaps TRBD1 (6 bases). The CDR3 extends over 12 amino acids. CDR1 and CDR2 (germline): MNHNY, SVGAGI (reference sequence). V lost 1 base, J lost 11 bases, and 9 bases lay in between. CDR3 nucleotides: TGTGCCAGCAGTTACTGGGCAGGGGCCCAGCATTTT. Translated: CASSYWAGAQHF.

In DNA, the CDR3 is TGTGCCAGCAGCCAAGTTAGCGGGTACACAGATACGCAGTATTTT. Its protein is CASSQVSGYTDTQYF. The V and J genes are TRBV4-2 and TRBJ2-3, with 7 bases that match TRBD2. Germline V gene lookup returns CDR1 LGHNA and CDR2 YNFKEQ. Trimming took 1 base from V and 2 from J; bases not matched to a gene: 3. CDR3 length: 15 amino acids.

This chain connects TRBV5-4 to TRBJ2-2, with 11 positions matching TRBD2. V lost 4 bases and J lost 7; bases outside the gene matches: 12. CDR1 and CDR2 (germline): SGHNT, YYREEE (reference sequence). This CDR3 has 17 amino acids. CDR3 region: CASSPHASGRLFGELFF. The DNA for the CDR3 is TGTGCCAGCAGCCCCCATGCTAGCGGGAGGCTCTTCGGGGAGCTGTTTTTT. The full variable domain, with the rest looked up from reference TRBV5-4 and TRBJ2-2, is ETGVTQSPTHLIKTRGQQVTLRCSSQSGHNTVSWYQQALGQGPQFIFQYYREEENGRGNFPPRFSGLQFPNYSSELNVNALELDDSALYLCASSPHASGRLFGELFFGEGSRLTVL.

The J gene is TRBJ2-5, the V gene TRBV2; 8 nucleotides match TRBD2. This CDR3 is 15 amino acids long. Germline V gene data show CDR1 as SNHLY and CDR2 as FYNNEI. The J segment lost 2 bases and the V segment lost 10 bases, leaving 12 bases of the junction unmatched. The CDR3 is CATEGILAEQETQYF. CDR3 bases: TGTGCCACCGAGGGGATACTAGCGGAACAAGAGACCCAGTACTTC.

The rearrangement uses TRBV7-9 and TRBJ1-2, with 10 bases that match TRBD1. The CDR3 covers 15 residues. CDR1 and CDR2 (germline): SEHNR, FQNEAQ (reference sequence). Germline trimming cut 5 bases from V and 4 bases from J; bases unmatched to any gene: 7. CDR3 protein: CASSPDRGHSYGYTF. The CDR3 DNA follows: TGTGCCAGCAGCCCCGACAGGGGGCACTCCTATGGCTACACCTTC.

The chain joins TRBV5-6 to TRBJ1-3; 8 bases are shared with TRBD1. V shed 4 bases, J shed 5 bases, and the junction held 5 bases outside the gene matches. CDR1 is SGHDT and CDR2 is YYEEEE in the germline V gene. There are 14 residues in the CDR3. The CDR3 DNA reads as TGTGCCAGCAGCCCCGGGACAGGCCGAAACACCATATATTTT. The encoded protein is CASSPGTGRNTIYF.

This chain joins TRBV19 and TRBJ2-3, with 10 bases aligning to TRBD1. The V and J ends lost 10 bases and 4 bases, in that order; junction bases with no gene match: 11. Germline loops: CDR1 LNHDA, CDR2 SQIVND (reference sequence). The CDR3 covers 15 residues. The CDR3 DNA reads as TGTGCCACCAAGACGACAGGGGGCTCGCCAGATACGCAGTATTTT. Translation gives CATKTTGGSPDTQYF.

This clone was counted once. The chain employs TRBV2 and TRBJ1-6; D perhaps matches TRBD1 (6 bases). Germline CDR1 SNHLY, CDR2 FYNNEI. The CDR3 runs 14 residues. V lost 3 bases and J 8 bases, leaving 11 bases between the germline ends. CDR3 sequence: CASSDNREYSPLHF. The CDR3 coding sequence is TGTGCCAGCAGTGATAACAGGGAGTATTCACCCCTCCACTTT.

The chain uses TRBV5-1 and TRBJ1-1, with 9 positions matching TRBD1. CDR1 and CDR2 (germline): SGHRS, YFSETQ. The CDR3 is 13 residues long. Unmatched junction bases numbered 5, after V lost 7 bases and J lost 4 bases. The DNA of the CDR3 is TGCGCCAGCTCCAGGACAGGGGCCACTGAAGCTTTCTTT. Protein sequence: CASSRTGATEAFF.

V usage is TRBV4-3 and J usage is TRBJ2-5; TRBD2 matches at 10 bases. This CDR3 contains 16 residues. J lost 5 bases, V lost 0 bases, and 6 bases had no gene match. Germline V lookup: CDR1 LGHNA, CDR2 YSLEER. The CDR3 region has the DNA TGCGCCAGCAGCCAAGATGGGATAGCGGGGGGTGAGACCCAGTACTTC. This codes for CASSQDGIAGGETQYF.

The chain uses TRBV15 and TRBJ2-3; D possibly corresponds to TRBD1 (6 bases). Looked up from germline, CDR1 is LNHNV and CDR2 is YYDKDF (reference sequence). The ends were cut back, 4 bases at V and 4 bases at J, with 15 bases in the middle. The CDR3 is 15 amino acids. The CDR3 sequence is CATSTEGGAADTQYF. Written as DNA, the CDR3 is TGTGCCACCAGCACCGAAGGGGGAGCGGCAGATACGCAGTATTTT.

The rearrangement joins TRBV18 to TRBJ1-5; D gene unclear. Germline CDR1 reads KGHSH; CDR2 reads LQKENI. This CDR3 spans 13 amino acids. The V and J ends lost 3 bases and 4 bases respectively, with 7 bases between them. As DNA, the CDR3 is TGTGCCAGCTCACCGCAGGAGAATCAGCCCCAGCATTTT. Amino acids: CASSPQENQPQHF. Full variable domain (remainder filled in from reference TRBV18 and TRBJ1-5): NAGVMQNPRHLVRRRGQEARLRCSPMKGHSHVYWYRQLPEEGLKFMVYLQKENIIDESGMPKERFSAEFPKEGPSILRIQQVVRGDSAAYFCASSPQENQPQHFGDGTRLSIL.

The chain has TRBV7-8 and TRBJ1-5, with D possibly being TRBD1 (6 bases). The V and J ends lost 5 bases and 6 bases respectively, with 14 bases between them. Germline assignment: CDR1 SGHVS and CDR2 FQNEAQ. This CDR3 is built from 14 residues. CDR3 DNA sequence: TGTGCCAGCAGCAACCCACAGGGAACTCAGCCCCAGCATTTT. This gives the protein CASSNPQGTQPQHF. Together with reference TRBV7-8 and TRBJ1-5, the CDR3 gives the full variable domain: GAGVSQSPRYKVAKRGQDVALRCDPISGHVSLFWYQQALGQGPEFLTYFQNEAQLDKSGLPSDRFFAERPEGSVSTLKIQRTQQEDSAVYLCASSNPQGTQPQHFGDGTRLSIL.